The clone carrying this T cell receptor (beta chain) has just a few counts. Its matching antigen is unknown. These data originate in a study of CD8+CD57+ T cells in acquired aplastic anemia. Study-wide results and caveats: Patient CD8+CD57+ cells had less diversity than total CD4+ and CD8+ pools. Between the patient and control groups, CD8+ Simpson's diversity did not differ significantly. Patients and controls had in common approximately 30 CD8+ CDR3 sequences.

Both TCR beta VDJ combination and CDR3 sequence profiling were carried out. Genomic DNA was the template for this profiling. TCRdb itself ran the reads through MiXCR, one entry per CDR3 protein. The table has about 20,000 distinct CDR3 sequences, 40% seen once. In patients chosen for sequencing, flow cytometry had shown CD8+CD57+ cell expansion. Additional sequencing covered CD8+CD57+ effector memory cells in about 15% of the 12 patients. Patients, without exception, had severe acquired aplastic anemia. This receptor was obtained from a human donor with aplastic anemia. Specimen: CD8+CD57+ T cells sorted from PBMCs. Regarding subset: bead-enriched CD8+CD57+ effector memory T cells from SAA patients.

DNA for the CDR3: TGCGCCAACCCCCAAAGCGGGAGTAGTACAGATACGCAGTATTTT. Its translation: CANPQSGSSTDTQYF. The chain uses TRBV10-1 and TRBJ2-3; TRBD2 aligns across 8 bases. From germline, CDR1 is WNHNN and CDR2 SYGVQD (reference sequence). V lost 10 bases and J lost 3; bases outside the gene matches: 12. CDR3 length: 15 residues.